The rows below give T cell receptor beta chains drawn from one sample of a study of shared clonotypes between healthy human individuals. The method was immunoSEQ multiplex PCR; TCRdb's version includes in-frame clones alone and lacks a portion of them. The sample has 2 million to 2.5 million clones; about 95% are singletons. Specimen: naive CD4+ T cells sorted from blood. These receptors came from a man in his late teens or twenties in good health. Both conserved end residues are part of each CDR3. D genes are given only for firm matches. A clone size is listed for some rows: how often the clone was seen (once, few, many), or a class if it is expanded.

V	J	D	size	DNA	CDR3
TRBV19	TRBJ2-3	TRBD2	-	TGTGCCACTAAGAGCGGGGGGGCTTATACAGATACGCAGTATTTT	CATKSGGAYTDTQYF
TRBV25-1	TRBJ2-7	TRBD1	-	TGTGCCAGCGGTTTAGGGGGCGACTACGAGCAGTACTTC	CASGLGGDYEQYF
TRBV18	TRBJ1-5	TRBD1	-	TGTGCCAGCTCACAAAACGTTAGACAGGGAGGTCAGCCCCAGCATTTT	CASSQNVRQGGQPQHF
TRBV6-1	TRBJ1-1	TRBD1	-	TGTGCCAGTGACAGGGGGCCTGAAGCTTTCTTT	CASDRGPEAFF
TRBV13	TRBJ2-5	-	once	TGTGCCAGCAGCTTAGGTTGGGATAGCCGGGAGACCCAGTACTTC	CASSLGWDSRETQYF
TRBV18	TRBJ1-1	-	once	TGTGCCAGCTCACGGGGCACGTTCAACACTGAAGCTTTCTTT	CASSRGTFNTEAFF
TRBV28	TRBJ2-2	-	-	TGTGCCAGCAGGGCCGGGACTTCGAACACCGGGGAGCTGTTTTTT	CASRAGTSNTGELFF
TRBV2	TRBJ1-1	-	once	TGTGCCAGCAGTCTGCAAGGGACACCTGAAGCTTTCTTT	CASSLQGTPEAFF
TRBV5-1	TRBJ2-5	TRBD2	-	TGCGCCAGCAGCTGGACTAGCGGGGGTGAGACCCAGTACTTC	CASSWTSGGETQYF
TRBV6-1	TRBJ1-1	-	-	TGTGCCAGCAGTGCCGACCGGGCGGACACTGAAGCTTTCTTT	CASSADRADTEAFF
TRBV15	TRBJ2-7	TRBD1	-	TGTGCCACCAGCACCCTAGCCGGGACAGGGTACGAGCAGTACTTC	CATSTLAGTGYEQYF
TRBV2	TRBJ2-7	TRBD1	-	TGTGCCAGCAGTATCGACAGGGAATATTTAAAAAAGTCCTACGAGCAGTACTTC	CASSIDREYLKKSYEQYF
TRBV6-6	TRBJ2-7	TRBD1	-	TGTGCCAGCAGTTCACTCACAGGGGGCTACTCCTACGAGCAGTACTTC	CASSSLTGGYSYEQYF
TRBV7-9	TRBJ1-3	-	-	TGTGCCAGCAGCTTGAGCAGGGAGAACACCATATATTTT	CASSLSRENTIYF
TRBV5-1	TRBJ2-5	TRBD2	-	TGCGCCAGCAGCGGACTAGCGGGGGGGCCGGAGACCCAGTACTTC	CASSGLAGGPETQYF
TRBV29-1	TRBJ2-7	TRBD1	-	TGCAGCGTTGGTACCCGGGACAGAAGAAACTACGAGCAGTACTTC	CSVGTRDRRNYEQYF
TRBV6-6	TRBJ2-1	-	-	TGTGCCAGCAGTCTCAAACGGGGCTCCTACAATGAGCAGTTCTTC	CASSLKRGSYNEQFF
TRBV10-3	TRBJ2-3	-	-	TGTGCCATCAGTGAGTCGGGAGGGGGCGCAGCAGATACGCAGTATTTT	CAISESGGGAADTQYF
TRBV6-6	TRBJ2-5	TRBD2	-	TGTGCCAGCAGCCCTCTTCGGGGGGGCGGGTACTTC	CASSPLRGGGYF
TRBV6-6	TRBJ2-7	-	-	TGTGCCAGCAGTTACTCCGCCTCCTACGAGCAGTACTTC	CASSYSASYEQYF
TRBV10-3	TRBJ2-1	-	-	TGTGCCATCAGTGAGTCAACGGCTTACAATGAGCAGTTCTTC	CAISESTAYNEQFF
TRBV30	TRBJ1-6	TRBD1	-	TGTGCCTTCAATGCGGACAGGAGCTCCTATAATTCACCCCTCCACTTT	CAFNADRSSYNSPLHF
TRBV5-1	TRBJ2-2	-	-	TGCGCCAGCAGCCTAGACGCCACCGGGGAGCTGTTTTTT	CASSLDATGELFF
TRBV19	TRBJ1-5	TRBD1	-	TGTGCCAGTAGGACTACAGGGGATGGCAATCAGCCCCAGCATTTT	CASRTTGDGNQPQHF
TRBV6-5	TRBJ2-5	-	-	TGTGCCAGCAGTTACACGGGCGTAAGGCAAGAGACCCAGTACTTC	CASSYTGVRQETQYF
TRBV7-9	TRBJ1-2	-	-	TGTGCCAGCAGCCCGTCGGGGGGCGGTGGCTATGGCTACACCTTC	CASSPSGGGGYGYTF
TRBV10-1	TRBJ2-5	TRBD2	-	TGCGCCAGCAGTGAAGCTAGACTAGCGGGAGTTCCAGAGACCCAGTACTTC	CASSEARLAGVPETQYF
TRBV9	TRBJ1-3	TRBD1	-	TGTGCCAGCAGCTTGGACAGGGGGCTTGGAAACACCATATATTTT	CASSLDRGLGNTIYF
TRBV21-1	TRBJ2-1	-	-	TGTGCCAGCAGCAAAGGGGGTAGCGGGAAGGAGCAGTTCTTC	CASSKGGSGKEQFF
TRBV7-7	TRBJ2-5	TRBD1	-	TGTGCTAGCAGCCCGACAGGGAATTTGGAGACCCAGTACTTC	CASSPTGNLETQYF
TRBV15	TRBJ2-7	-	-	TGTGCCACCAGCAGAGATCCCCCAGGATGGAACGAGCAGTACTTC	CATSRDPPGWNEQYF
TRBV6-5	TRBJ2-5	-	-	TGTGCCACCGGATTCTTGGGGGGAGAGACCCAGTACTTC	CATGFLGGETQYF
TRBV6-1	TRBJ1-3	-	once	TGTGCCAGCAGTGTCGACTCTGGAAACACCATATATTTT	CASSVDSGNTIYF
TRBV5-4	TRBJ1-6	TRBD1	-	TGTGCCAGCAGCTCGGGGGACAGGCTAAGCTCCTATAATTCACCCCTCCACTTT	CASSSGDRLSSYNSPLHF
TRBV6-5	TRBJ1-2	-	many	TGTGCCAGCAGTTACCGGGACACCAACTATGGCTACACCTTC	CASSYRDTNYGYTF
TRBV15	TRBJ1-1	TRBD1	-	TGTGCCACCAGCAGGGCAAGGACAGGCGAAGAAGCTTTCTTT	CATSRARTGEEAFF
TRBV19	TRBJ1-1	-	-	TGTGCCAGTAGTTTCTCCCCGAACACTGAAGCTTTCTTT	CASSFSPNTEAFF
TRBV11-2	TRBJ2-2	-	-	TGTGCCAGCAGAGGGACAACGAACACCGGGGAGCTGTTTTTT	CASRGTTNTGELFF
TRBV7-2	TRBJ1-5	-	-	TGTGCCAGCCGGAGGGGCAGGGAGAGCAATCAGCCCCAGCATTTT	CASRRGRESNQPQHF
TRBV5-1	TRBJ2-1	-	-	TGCGCCAGCAGCTTGCCTCCTCTTCCCAATGAGCAGTTCTTC	CASSLPPLPNEQFF
TRBV19	TRBJ1-3	-	-	TGTGCCAGTACGGCAGGGTCGGTTGGAAACACCATATATTTT	CASTAGSVGNTIYF
TRBV6-5	TRBJ1-1	-	-	TGTGCCAGCAGTTATAGAGGGCGTCGGACTGAAGCTTTCTTT	CASSYRGRRTEAFF
TRBV11-2	TRBJ2-7	-	-	TGTGCCAGCAGCCTCCGGACTAAAACGGGAATATCCTACGAGCAGTACTTC	CASSLRTKTGISYEQYF
TRBV5-6	TRBJ2-1	-	-	TGTGCCAGCAGAACCTTGGACCCAAATGAGCAGTTCTTC	CASRTLDPNEQFF
TRBV2	TRBJ1-2	-	-	TGTGCCAGCAGTGAAGAGACATATGGCTACACCTTC	CASSEETYGYTF
TRBV19	TRBJ1-5	-	-	TGTGCCAGTGGACAGAGCAATCAGCCCCAGCATTTT	CASGQSNQPQHF
TRBV6-5	TRBJ1-4	-	once	TGTGCCAGCAGCCGCGGGACACCCACTAATGAAAAACTGTTTTTT	CASSRGTPTNEKLFF
TRBV10-2	TRBJ2-4	TRBD1	-	TGCGCCAGCAGTGAGTCCCGGACAGGGGTAGCCAAAAACATTCAGTACTTC	CASSESRTGVAKNIQYF
TRBV30	TRBJ2-3	-	-	TGTGCCTGGGGAATAAGCACAGATACGCAGTATTTT	CAWGISTDTQYF
TRBV5-1	TRBJ2-1	-	few	TGCGCCAGCAGCTTGGGAGGGACCTCCTACAATGAGCAGTTCTTC	CASSLGGTSYNEQFF
TRBV5-1	TRBJ2-2	TRBD1	once	TGCGCCAGCGGCGGGACAGGGGGTCCCGGGGAGCTGTTTTTT	CASGGTGGPGELFF
TRBV9	TRBJ2-2	-	-	TGTGCCAGCAGCGAGCGACTAGCCGGGGAGCTGTTTTTT	CASSERLAGELFF
TRBV7-9	TRBJ2-6	-	-	TGTGCCAGCAGCTTAAGAGAATCTGGGGCCAACGTCCTGACTTTC	CASSLRESGANVLTF